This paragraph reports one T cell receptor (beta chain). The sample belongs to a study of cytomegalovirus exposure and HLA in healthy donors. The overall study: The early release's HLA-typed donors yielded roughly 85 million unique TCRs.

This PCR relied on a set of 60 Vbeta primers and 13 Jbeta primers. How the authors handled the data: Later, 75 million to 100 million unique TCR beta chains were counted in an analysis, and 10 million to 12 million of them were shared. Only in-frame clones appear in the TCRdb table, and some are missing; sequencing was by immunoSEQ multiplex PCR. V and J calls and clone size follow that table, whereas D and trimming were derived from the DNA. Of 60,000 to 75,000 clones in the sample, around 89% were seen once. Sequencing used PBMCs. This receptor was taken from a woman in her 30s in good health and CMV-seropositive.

CDR3 in amino acids: CATSRGTSLQETQYF. CDR3 sequence (DNA): TGTGCCACCAGCAGAGGTACTAGCCTCCAAGAGACCCAGTACTTC. The rearrangement joins TRBV15 to TRBJ2-5, with TRBD2 as a possible D gene (6 bases). CDR3 length equals 15 residues. Germline CDR1 and CDR2: LNHNV and YYDKDF (reference sequence). V was clipped by 1 base and J by 1 base, with 10 bases between them.